The 21 T cell receptor beta chains given below trace back to one sample, sequenced in a study of Tregs in tolerant kidney transplant recipients. The assay was immunoSEQ multiplex PCR, and TCRdb's table has in-frame clones only and misses some. Among 50,000 to 75,000 clones listed, nearly 98% were seen once. Sequencing used Tregs from blood, obtained before the transplant. The receptors originated from a human donor who received a combined kidney and bone marrow transplant.

The gene calls are TRBV18 and TRBJ2-7, with 8 nucleotides matching TRBD2. This CDR3 has 16 residues. The ends lost 2 bases at V and 3 bases at J; junction bases unmatched: 9. Germline CDR1 reads KGHSH; CDR2 reads LQKENI. The CDR3 DNA reads TGTGCCAGCTCACCATCCGGGACTAGGATTCTCTACGAGCAGTACTTC. It yields the protein CASSPSGTRILYEQYF.

The rearrangement uses TRBV5-6 and TRBJ1-5, with D maybe TRBD1 (5 bases). The CDR3 runs to 15 residues. The germline gives CDR1 SGHDT, CDR2 YYEEEE. Trimming cost V 0 bases and J 7 bases, with 14 bases left between them. DNA of the CDR3: TGTGCCAGCAGCTTGGAAGGGCGGGGGGTACAGCCCCAGCATTTT. Amino acid sequence: CASSLEGRGVQPQHF.

The rearrangement uses TRBV5-1 and TRBJ2-7, with D possibly TRBD2 on 5 matching bases. The CDR3 loop spans 14 amino acids. Per germline, CDR1 SGHRS and CDR2 YFSETQ. The V gene lost 7 bases and the J gene lost 4 bases, with 18 bases spanning the gap. CDR3 in amino acids: CASSREGPGYEQYF. CDR3 bases: TGCGCCAGCTCACGGGAAGGGCCGGGGTACGAGCAGTACTTC.

J is TRBJ1-1 and V is TRBV21-1. TRBV21-1 is a pseudogene locus. This CDR3 comprises 14 residues. In DNA, the CDR3 is TGTGCCAGCAGCAAAGGTCGGGGGAACACTGAAGCTTTCTTT. The encoded protein is CASSKGRGNTEAFF.

The rearrangement joins TRBV11-3 to TRBJ2-2; 7 bases are shared with TRBD2. The germline V gene has CDR1 SGHNT and CDR2 YENEEA. V lost 5 bases, J lost 2 bases, and 5 bases stayed unmatched. The CDR3 is 15 amino acids. The CDR3 bases are TGTGCCAGCAGCCCGGGACTACTTAACACCGGGGAGCTGTTTTTT. It yields the protein CASSPGLLNTGELFF. Combining the CDR3 with reference TRBV11-3 and TRBJ2-2 gives the whole variable domain EAGVVQSPRYKIIEKKQPVAFWCNPISGHNTLYWYLQNLGQGPELLIRYENEEAVDDSQLPKDRFSAERLKGVDSTLKIQPAELGDSAVYLCASSPGLLNTGELFFGEGSRLTVL.

The J gene is TRBJ2-1, the V gene TRBV15, with TRBD2 matching 9 bases. The CDR3 has 16 residues. The germline CDR1 and CDR2 sequences are LNHNV and YYDKDF (reference sequence). The trim removed 3 bases at V and 3 bases at J, leaving 6 bases unmatched. The CDR3 sequence: CATSSASGGIYNEQFF. The CDR3 DNA reads as TGTGCCACCAGCAGCGCGAGCGGGGGGATCTACAATGAGCAGTTCTTC.

The gene calls are TRBV28 and TRBJ2-6, with 7 bases that match TRBD1. Germline V gives CDR1 MDHEN, CDR2 SYDVKM. The length of the CDR3 is 17 residues. The V segment lost 5 bases and the J segment 0 bases; nucleotides outside the gene matches: 7. The CDR3 protein is CASSRGPRISGANVLTF. The CDR3 DNA reads as TGTGCCAGCAGTAGGGGGCCGAGAATCTCTGGGGCCAACGTCCTGACTTTC.

The chain joins TRBV7-2 to TRBJ1-3, with D hard to call. Trimming took off 5 bases at V and 2 bases at J, with 7 bases between the two ends. Germline-derived CDR1 and CDR2 are SGHTA and FQGNSA. The CDR3 has 13 amino acids. The CDR3 nucleotides read TGTGCCAGCAGCCCATCCCCTGGAAACACCATATATTTT. Its protein is CASSPSPGNTIYF.

This chain uses TRBV2 with TRBJ1-2; the match to TRBD1 covers 9 bases. CDR3 length: 13 amino acids. The V segment lost 7 bases and the J segment 7 bases; nucleotides outside the gene matches: 7. The germline V gene encodes CDR1 SNHLY and CDR2 FYNNEI. The CDR3 coding sequence is TGTGCCAGCACCCGGACAGGGGCAGTTGGCTACACCTTC. It translates to CASTRTGAVGYTF.

This chain connects TRBV5-4 to TRBJ2-7; 7 nucleotides match TRBD1. The CDR3 is 13 amino acids. The germline V gene encodes CDR1 SGHNT and CDR2 YYREEE (reference sequence). J was trimmed by 3 bases and V by 1 base; bases with no gene match: 1. DNA for the CDR3: TGTGCCAGCAGCTTGTGGGACAGCTACGAGCAGTACTTC. This gives the protein CASSLWDSYEQYF.

The chain employs TRBV15 and TRBJ2-1, with TRBD1 as a possible D gene (6 bases). Germline V gene data show CDR1 as LNHNV and CDR2 as YYDKDF (reference sequence). The CDR3 sequence is 13 residues long. V was cut by 5 bases and J by 4 bases, with 9 bases left in between. The CDR3 sequence is CATSGRGYNEQFF. For the CDR3, the DNA is TGTGCCACCAGCGGAAGGGGGTACAATGAGCAGTTCTTC.

Here the CDR3 DNA reads TGTGCTAGTGGTCGGATGGGGGGGCCGGGAAACACCATATATTTT. It specifies CASGRMGGPGNTIYF. The chain is built from TRBV12-5 and TRBJ1-3, with a possible D match to TRBD1 (6 bases). CDR1 LGHNT and CDR2 FRNRAP come from the germline V gene. V lost 5 bases, J lost 4 bases, and 15 bases lay in between. The CDR3 covers 15 residues. Full variable domain (remainder filled in from reference TRBV12-5 and TRBJ1-3): DARVTQTPRHKVTEMGQEVTMRCQPILGHNTVFWYRQTMMQGLELLAYFRNRAPLDDSGMPKDRFSAEMPDATLATLKIQPSEPRDSAVYFCASGRMGGPGNTIYFGEGSWLTVV.

The chain links TRBV5-1 to TRBJ2-1, with 10 positions matching TRBD1. With 7 bases clipped from V and 9 bases from J, the junction kept 7 bases outside the gene matches. This CDR3 spans 13 amino acids. Per germline, CDR1 SGHRS and CDR2 YFSETQ. The CDR3 DNA follows: TGCGCCAGCTCGGGACAGGGGATTGGTGAGCAGTTCTTC. This codes for CASSGQGIGEQFF.

The V call is TRBV9, the J call TRBJ2-7; 7 nucleotides match TRBD2. The length of the CDR3 is 15 residues. The trim removed 5 bases at V and 4 bases at J, leaving 12 bases unmatched. Germline CDR1 is SGDLS and CDR2 is YYNGEE. The CDR3, as DNA: TGTGCCAGCAGTGAGAAGGGAGGGATGGATTACGAGCAGTACTTC. Translating gives CASSEKGGMDYEQYF.

This chain uses TRBV27 with TRBJ1-4, with D perhaps matching TRBD1 (5 bases). The CDR3 is 13 amino acids. Germline V gene lookup returns CDR1 MNHEY and CDR2 SMNVEV (reference sequence). The V end lost 4 bases, the J end lost 5 bases, and 8 bases lay between the germline ends. The CDR3 here is CASSSTVNEKLFF. As DNA, the CDR3 is TGTGCCAGCAGTTCGACAGTGAATGAAAAACTGTTTTTT.

The chain has TRBV5-1 and TRBJ1-1; D not certain. The V gene's germline CDR1 is SGHRS and CDR2 YFSETQ. The ends were cut back, 5 bases at V and 5 bases at J, with 10 bases in the middle. The CDR3 has 12 residues. The CDR3 reads CASRRTETEAFF. The CDR3 DNA follows: TGCGCCAGCAGGCGCACTGAAACTGAAGCTTTCTTT.

V gene TRBV11-2 combines with J gene TRBJ1-5, with no clear D. The V gene lost 4 bases and the J gene lost 6 bases, with 13 bases spanning the gap. Germline lookup yields CDR1 SGHAT and CDR2 FQNNGV. CDR3 length: 14 amino acids. The CDR3 loop is CASSSGGSGQPQHF. The CDR3 DNA reads TGTGCCAGCAGCTCCGGCGGGAGCGGTCAGCCCCAGCATTTT.

The chain recombines TRBV4-1 with TRBJ2-7, with TRBD1 as a possible D gene (5 bases). Looked up from germline, CDR1 is MGHRA and CDR2 is YSYEKL. The ends were cut back, 3 bases at V and 4 bases at J, with 19 bases in the middle. The CDR3 totals 16 residues. CDR3: CASSQDDSGVGYEQYF. Written as DNA, the CDR3 is TGCGCCAGCAGCCAGGATGACAGTGGAGTGGGGTACGAGCAGTACTTC.

V and J are TRBV12-2 and TRBJ2-7; the table names TRBD1, a call not compared with the DNA. TRBV12-2 is a pseudogene segment. The CDR3 sequence is 15 residues long. The CDR3 sequence: CASRLPHSSSYEQYF. In nucleotides, the CDR3 is TGTGCAAGTCGCTTACCACACAGCAGCTCCTACGAGCAGTACTTC.

This clone was detected only a few times. This rearrangement joins TRBV5-1 to TRBJ1-5; possibly TRBD1 for D (5 bases). Trimming cost V 3 bases and J 7 bases, with 11 bases left between them. The length of the CDR3 is 13 residues. The germline gives CDR1 SGHRS, CDR2 YFSETQ. DNA for the CDR3: TGCGCCAGCAGCTCGTACCCAGGGCAGCCCCAGCATTTT. Translation gives CASSSYPGQPQHF.

This chain links TRBV5-4 with TRBJ2-1; 8 positions agree with TRBD2. Germline V gene data show CDR1 as SGHNT and CDR2 as YYREEE (reference sequence). V lost 3 bases to trimming and J lost 4 bases; unmatched junction nucleotides: 12. The CDR3 runs to 17 residues. Here the CDR3 reads CASSSPFAGGPYNEQFF. DNA of the CDR3: TGTGCCAGCAGCTCCCCCTTCGCGGGAGGCCCTTACAATGAGCAGTTCTTC.